These 4 T cell receptor beta chains originate from one sample sequenced in a study of blood T cell repertoires in COVID-19. Here immunoSEQ multiplex PCR was the method, and the copy in TCRdb shows in-frame clones only, minus some. The sample lists more than 100,000 clones, 65% to 85% seen once, with approximately 18% in the top ten. Sequenced material: peripheral blood. The receptors here all came from a woman of 80 years or more with acute or convalescent COVID-19.

The chain carries TRBV7-2 and TRBJ1-2; 8 bases agree with TRBD1. Unmatched junction bases numbered 7, after V lost 5 bases and J lost 5 bases. Germline values: CDR1 SGHTA, CDR2 FQGNSA. This CDR3 has 14 residues. CDR3 sequence (DNA): TGTGCCAGCAGCCAACAGGGGGAAGGGTATGGCTACACCTTC. The encoded protein is CASSQQGEGYGYTF.

This clone has ten or more counts. The chain uses TRBV7-2 and TRBJ1-1; D not certain. CDR3 size: 15 residues. Per the germline V gene, CDR1 is SGHTA and CDR2 is FQGNSA. Trimming removed 1 base at V and 5 bases at J, with 14 bases between. The CDR3 nucleotides are TGTGCCAGCAGCTTAGGGAGGGCAGGTTTAACTGAAGCTTTCTTT. This encodes CASSLGRAGLTEAFF.

This clone was counted only a few times. The chain joins TRBV7-9 to TRBJ1-4; D is undetermined. The CDR3 covers 15 residues. Germline V gene lookup returns CDR1 SEHNR and CDR2 FQNEAQ (reference sequence). Trimming shortened V by 1 base and J by 6 bases, and 12 bases separated the two germline ends. This CDR3 is CASSLVAGVYEKLFF. CDR3 sequence (DNA): TGTGCCAGCAGCTTAGTGGCAGGCGTCTATGAAAAACTGTTTTTT.

The V and J genes are TRBV11-2 and TRBJ2-5, with 11 bases identical to TRBD2. The germline CDR1 and CDR2 sequences are SGHAT and FQNNGV. Trimming at V came to 2 bases and at J to 1 base, leaving 0 bases not matched to a gene. There are 15 residues in the CDR3. CDR3 DNA: TGTGCCAGCAGCTTAACTAGCGGGGGCCAAGAGACCCAGTACTTC. Its protein product is CASSLTSGGQETQYF.